This note documents a single T cell receptor (beta chain) sequence. This specimen belongs to a study of blood T cell repertoires in COVID-19. Study overall: T cells, B-cell-depleted T cells, or PBMCs supplied cDNA or gDNA.

Germline V lookup: CDR1 MNHEY, CDR2 SMNVEV (reference sequence). V was shortened by 2 bases and J by 4 bases, with 15 bases between the two germline ends. The CDR3 runs to 15 residues. For recovered donors of Cohort 3, there were two negative PCRs, clearance, or symptom resolution. Clones were sequenced by immunoSEQ multiplex PCR, and TCRdb holds only the in-frame ones, with some missing. The sample yields around 180,000 clones, roughly 80% seen once. This clonotype was sampled from a man in his fifties who had recovered from COVID-19. The chain is built from TRBV27 and TRBJ2-7, with D perhaps matching TRBD1 (7 bases). Sequencing was done on a sample of PBMCs or T cells enriched from blood (not recorded which). CDR3 DNA: TGTGCCAGCAGTTTAAACGGCAGGGGGGAGTACGAGCAGTACTTC. Translated, it gives CASSLNGRGEYEQYF.